This passage covers 3 T cell receptor beta chains from one sample sequenced in a study of CD8+ T cells in alopecia areata. Reverse transcription of extracted RNA yielded cDNA, which provided the sequencing template. Some clones are missing from TCRdb's copy, which holds only in-frame ones; the method was immunoSEQ multiplex PCR. This sample has some 200,000 clones, with just over 55% found just once. The specimen sequenced was CD8+ T cells sorted from blood. The source of these receptors is a human donor in good health.

CDR3 sequence: CASGLGLAGLSTDTQYF. The CDR3 DNA sequence: TGTGCTAGTGGTTTGGGACTAGCGGGCCTCAGCACAGATACGCAGTATTTT. The rearrangement uses TRBV12-5 and TRBJ2-3, with 10 positions matching TRBD2. V trimming: 1 base; J trimming: 0 bases; junction bases outside the gene matches: 4. The CDR3 sequence is 17 residues long. CDR1 and CDR2 (germline): LGHNT, FRNRAP.

The chain joins TRBV9 to TRBJ1-3, with 7 bases matching TRBD1. This CDR3 spans 14 amino acids. Germline loops: CDR1 SGDLS, CDR2 YYNGEE. V dropped 2 bases and J dropped 4; count of bases not matched to a gene: 3. CDR3 region: CASSVRGDGNTIYF. The DNA of the CDR3 is TGTGCCAGCAGCGTCAGGGGGGACGGAAACACCATATATTTT.

The chain employs TRBV9 and TRBJ2-2, with a possible D match to TRBD1 (6 bases). The CDR3 is made up of 15 amino acids. Trimming stripped 3 bases from V and 2 bases from J, with 11 bases between. Germline CDR1 is SGDLS and CDR2 is YYNGEE. CDR3: CASSAGTTNTGELFF. The CDR3 DNA reads as TGTGCCAGCAGCGCCGGGACAACCAACACCGGGGAGCTGTTTTTT.